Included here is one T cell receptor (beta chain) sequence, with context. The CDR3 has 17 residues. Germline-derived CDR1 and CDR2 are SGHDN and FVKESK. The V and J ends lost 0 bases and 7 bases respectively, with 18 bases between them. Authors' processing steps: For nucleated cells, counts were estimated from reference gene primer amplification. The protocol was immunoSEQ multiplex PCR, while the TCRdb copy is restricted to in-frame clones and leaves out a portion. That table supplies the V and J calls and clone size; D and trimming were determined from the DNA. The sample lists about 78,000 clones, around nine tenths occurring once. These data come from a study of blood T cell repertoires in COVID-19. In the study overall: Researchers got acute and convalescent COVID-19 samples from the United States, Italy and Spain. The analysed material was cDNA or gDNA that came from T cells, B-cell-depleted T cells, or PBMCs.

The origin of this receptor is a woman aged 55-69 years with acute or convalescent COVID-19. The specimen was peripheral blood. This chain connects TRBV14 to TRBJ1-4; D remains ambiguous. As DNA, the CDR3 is TGTGCCAGCAGCCAAGACAACGGGATAGGGCTGGGTGAAAAACTGTTTTTT. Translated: CASSQDNGIGLGEKLFF.